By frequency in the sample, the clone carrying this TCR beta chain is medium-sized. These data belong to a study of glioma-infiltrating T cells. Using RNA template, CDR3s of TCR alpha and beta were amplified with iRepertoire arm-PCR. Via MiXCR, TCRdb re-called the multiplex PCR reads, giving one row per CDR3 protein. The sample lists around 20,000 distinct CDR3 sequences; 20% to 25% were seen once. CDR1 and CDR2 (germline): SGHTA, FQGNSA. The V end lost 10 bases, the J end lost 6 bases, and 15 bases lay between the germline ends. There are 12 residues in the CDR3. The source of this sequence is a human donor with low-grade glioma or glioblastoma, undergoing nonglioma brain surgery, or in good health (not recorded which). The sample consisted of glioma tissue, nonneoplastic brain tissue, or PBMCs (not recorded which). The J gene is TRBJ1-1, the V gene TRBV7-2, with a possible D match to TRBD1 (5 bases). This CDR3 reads CATEGRDPEAFF. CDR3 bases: TGTGCCACCGAGGGGAGGGACCCTGAAGCTTTCTTT.